A single sample gave rise to the 17 T cell receptor beta chains below, sequenced in a study of T cell responses to AZD1222 COVID-19 vaccine. The protocol was immunoSEQ multiplex PCR, while the TCRdb copy is restricted to in-frame clones and leaves out a portion. This sample carries around 150,000 clones, roughly 90% of them seen once, and the ten largest clones take 1.3%. The source was peripheral blood, collected on day 0 of AZD1222 vaccination. The origin of the receptors is an adult in good health.

This rearrangement joins TRBV3-1 (or the pseudogene TRBV3-2) to TRBJ2-5, with 10 bases lining up with TRBD1. This CDR3 has 15 residues. V lost 4 bases, J lost 5 bases, and 7 bases stayed unmatched. In germline, CDR1 is LGHDT, CDR2 YNNKEL (reference sequence). CDR3 amino acids: CASSPRGQGWETQYF. The CDR3 nucleotides read TGTGCCAGCAGCCCAAGGGGACAGGGGTGGGAGACCCAGTACTTC.

Turning to this clone: One junction end does not reproduce the germline sequence, and a read error may be involved. The chain joins TRBV7-7 to TRBJ2-2; 9 bases are shared with TRBD2. There are 17 residues in the CDR3. In germline, CDR1 is SSHAT, CDR2 FNYEAQ (reference sequence). The CDR3: CASSLDVRGGRTGELFF. The DNA of the CDR3 is TGTGCTAGCAGCTTAGATGTGCGGGGGGGAAGAACCGGGGAGCTGTTTTTT.

The chain uses TRBV10-3 and TRBJ2-1; 12 nucleotides match TRBD2. The germline gives CDR1 ENHRY, CDR2 SYGVKD. CDR3 length equals 16 residues. V lost 8 bases and J lost 3; bases outside the gene matches: 8. The CDR3 region is CAIAPRTSGNYNEQFF. CDR3 sequence (DNA): TGTGCCATCGCCCCAAGGACTAGCGGGAACTACAATGAGCAGTTCTTC.

The chain couples TRBV5-1 to TRBJ1-2; D gene unclear. This CDR3 has 13 amino acids. With 3 bases removed from V and 6 bases from J, the gap between germline ends came to 12 bases. Germline values: CDR1 SGHRS, CDR2 YFSETQ. The DNA for the CDR3 is TGCGCCAGCAGCTCCGAACAAGCAGATGGCTACACCTTC. Translating gives CASSSEQADGYTF.

The rearrangement links TRBV6-1 to TRBJ2-3; D possibly matches TRBD1 or TRBD2 (7 bases each). Trimming cost V 3 bases and J 6 bases, with 28 bases left between them. This CDR3 is 19 amino acids long. CDR1 and CDR2 from the germline V gene are MNHNS and SASEGT. CDR3 protein: CASSDPFPAGGGWGDTQYF. The CDR3 DNA is TGTGCCAGCAGTGATCCCTTCCCCGCAGGGGGGGGTTGGGGTGATACGCAGTATTTT.

The rearrangement joins TRBV28 to TRBJ1-6; D gene unclear. V was trimmed by 5 bases and J by 4 bases, leaving 15 bases between them. The CDR3 extends over 16 amino acids. The germline V gene has CDR1 MDHEN and CDR2 SYDVKM. DNA of the CDR3: TGTGCCAGCAGTCGTGTCCCCATTTTGTATAATTCACCCCTCCACTTT. It specifies CASSRVPILYNSPLHF. Combining the CDR3 with reference TRBV28 and TRBJ1-6 gives the whole variable domain DVKVTQSSRYLVKRTGEKVFLECVQDMDHENMFWYRQDPGLGLRLIYFSYDVKMKEKGDIPEGYSVSREKKERFSLILESASTNQTSMYLCASSRVPILYNSPLHFGNGTRLTVT.

Here the CDR3 DNA reads TGTGCCAGCAGTGAATTGCGGGGGGGGAAGACAGATACGCAGTATTTT. Encoded protein: CASSELRGGKTDTQYF. The chain combines TRBV25-1 with TRBJ2-3, with 9 bases that match TRBD2. Germline CDR1 reads MGHDK; CDR2 reads SYGVNS. The CDR3 sequence is 16 residues long. V dropped 1 base and J dropped 3; count of bases not matched to a gene: 5.

The genes are TRBV18 and TRBJ2-7, with 9 bases matching TRBD1. Germline V gives CDR1 KGHSH, CDR2 LQKENI. The CDR3 sequence is 15 residues long. V trimming: 6 bases; J trimming: 0 bases; junction bases outside the gene matches: 6. CDR3 region: CASSLTGGVSYEQYF. The CDR3 DNA reads TGTGCCAGCTCCCTTACAGGGGGCGTCTCCTACGAGCAGTACTTC. Together with reference TRBV18 and TRBJ2-7, the CDR3 gives the full variable domain: NAGVMQNPRHLVRRRGQEARLRCSPMKGHSHVYWYRQLPEEGLKFMVYLQKENIIDESGMPKERFSAEFPKEGPSILRIQQVVRGDSAAYFCASSLTGGVSYEQYFGPGTRLTVT.

The chain has TRBV28 and TRBJ1-4, with TRBD1 matching over 7 bases. The CDR3 is 17 amino acids. V trimming: 6 bases; J trimming: 0 bases; junction bases outside the gene matches: 10. The germline gives CDR1 MDHEN, CDR2 SYDVKM. CDR3 DNA sequence: TGTGCCAGCAGCCCCTCTGACAGGGATGCAACTAATGAAAAACTGTTTTTT. Its translation: CASSPSDRDATNEKLFF.

The V gene is TRBV30, the J gene TRBJ1-1; tentatively, D is TRBD1 (5 bases). This CDR3 has 13 amino acids. In germline, CDR1 is GTSNPN, CDR2 SVGIG (reference sequence). Trimming pared 1 base from V and 2 bases from J, leaving 8 bases between. In DNA form, the CDR3 reads TGTGCCTGGAGTGGACAGATTAACACTGAAGCTTTCTTT. This codes for CAWSGQINTEAFF.

The chain combines TRBV6-5 with TRBJ1-2, with D possibly TRBD1 on 6 matching bases. CDR3 length: 14 amino acids. CDR1 is MNHEY and CDR2 is SVGAGI in the germline V gene. Trimming pared 0 bases from V and 6 bases from J, leaving 11 bases between. The CDR3 DNA is TGTGCCAGCAGTTACTCGGGAGGGGGGAATGGCTACACCTTC. This translates into CASSYSGGGNGYTF.

This chain joins TRBV28 and TRBJ1-2; TRBD1 is a possible D gene (5 bases). The CDR3 covers 12 residues. Per the germline V gene, CDR1 is MDHEN and CDR2 is SYDVKM. The V end lost 5 bases, the J end lost 7 bases, and 11 bases lay between the germline ends. The CDR3 coding sequence is TGTGCCAGCAGTACTCGCAGGGCTGGCTACACCTTC. Translated: CASSTRRAGYTF.

DNA for the CDR3: TGTGCCAGCAGCCTGGGTCCCCAGAGCACAGATACGCAGTATTTT. This translates into CASSLGPQSTDTQYF. This chain joins TRBV9 and TRBJ2-3, with no clear D. Trimming removed 4 bases from V and 0 bases from J, with 12 bases in between. The CDR3 runs to 15 residues. The germline gives CDR1 SGDLS, CDR2 YYNGEE.

V is TRBV7-9 and J is TRBJ2-1; D call uncertain. V dropped 1 base and J dropped 5 bases, with 18 bases sitting between them. Germline-derived CDR1 and CDR2 are SEHNR and FQNEAQ (reference sequence). The CDR3 runs 17 residues. The CDR3 spells CASSLVPGRSSHNEQFF. Written as DNA, the CDR3 is TGTGCCAGCAGCTTAGTCCCGGGCAGAAGTTCCCACAATGAGCAGTTCTTC.

The chain is built from TRBV15 and TRBJ1-2; D not resolved. CDR1 and CDR2 from the germline V gene are LNHNV and YYDKDF (reference sequence). The V end lost 0 bases, the J end lost 6 bases, and 5 bases lay between the germline ends. This CDR3 is built from 12 residues. CDR3 nucleotide sequence: TGTGCCACCAGCAGAGATGCGCATGGCTACACCTTC. Translation gives CATSRDAHGYTF.

V usage is TRBV7-6 and J usage is TRBJ1-4; D is perhaps TRBD1 (5 bases). Looked up from germline, CDR1 is SGHVS and CDR2 is FNYEAQ. This CDR3 is 15 amino acids long. Trimming shortened V by 2 bases and J by 7 bases, and 14 bases separated the two germline ends. DNA for the CDR3: TGTGCCAGCAGCTTACCCTCGGCAGGGCGTGAAAAACTGTTTTTT. Translating gives CASSLPSAGREKLFF.

Regarding this clone: Other DNA sequences in this specimen translate into the identical CDR3. The J gene is TRBJ1-5, the V gene TRBV15; D remains unclear. The CDR3 consists of 12 residues. The V gene lost 0 bases and the J gene lost 4 bases, with 1 base spanning the gap. Germline V gives CDR1 LNHNV, CDR2 YYDKDF (reference sequence). CDR3 amino acids: CATSRDNQPQHF. The DNA of the CDR3 is TGTGCCACCAGCAGAGATAATCAGCCCCAGCATTTT.